This passage covers 14 T cell receptor beta chains from one sample sequenced in a study of T cells expressing NK-cell markers. TCRdb re-called the 5' RACE reads; every CDR3 protein appears as one record, without DNA. This repertoire comprises 400,000 to 500,000 distinct CDR3 sequences; its ten largest clones make up approximately 7%. Sequences were obtained from blood T cells: a sorted CD56 or NKG2C T cell subset, CD4+ or CD8+ T cells, or bulk PBMC T cells (not recorded which). All receptors derive from a woman between 18 and 70 years old in good health.

The chain combines TRBV12-3 or TRBV12-4 with TRBJ2-2; TCRdb's assignment of TRBD2 cannot be checked, as there is no DNA. The CDR3 has 16 residues. The CDR3 here is CASSLQQGVIPGELFF.

The chain has TRBV15 and TRBJ2-1. The CDR3 sequence is 16 residues long. The germline CDR1 and CDR2 sequences are LNHNV and YYDKDF (reference sequence). The CDR3 spells CATSRDRQASYNEQFF. Variable domain in full (rest from reference TRBV15 and TRBJ2-1): DAMVIQNPRYQVTQFGKPVTLSCSQTLNHNVMYWYQQKSSQAPKLLFHYYDKDFNNEADTPDNFQSRRPNTSFCFLDIRSPGLGDTAMYLCATSRDRQASYNEQFFGPGTRLTVL.

The rearrangement uses TRBV18 and TRBJ2-5; TCRdb gives TRBD2 as the D gene, but with no DNA this cannot be confirmed. The CDR3 covers 15 residues. Germline assignment: CDR1 KGHSH and CDR2 LQKENI. CDR3 region: CASSPSVQDVGAQYF.

The chain joins TRBV7-3 to TRBJ2-1; TCRdb calls TRBD1, which cannot be checked without DNA. Germline CDR1 and CDR2: SGHTA and FQGTGA. This CDR3 is 15 amino acids long. CDR3 region: CASSSPTATYNEQFF.

The chain combines TRBV6-1 with TRBJ2-1; the TCRdb call, TRBD1, lacks DNA for checking. The CDR3 contains 13 residues. The germline V gene has CDR1 MNHNS and CDR2 SASEGT. The CDR3 is CASSQTGTNEQFF.

The CDR3 spells CASSTHPDRAYEQYF. The V and J genes are TRBV6-5 and TRBJ2-7; TCRdb gives TRBD1 as the D gene, but with no DNA this cannot be confirmed. Germline V CDR1 and CDR2: MNHEY, SVGAGI. There are 15 residues in the CDR3.

The chain is built from TRBV5-1 and TRBJ2-3; there is no DNA to check the TCRdb D call of TRBD2. Germline CDR1 reads SGHRS; CDR2 reads YFSETQ. This CDR3 spans 15 amino acids. The CDR3 sequence is CASYKTSGATDTQYF.

The chain uses TRBV7-2 and TRBJ2-7; TCRdb gives TRBD1 as the D gene, but with no DNA this cannot be confirmed. The length of the CDR3 is 13 residues. Germline lookup yields CDR1 SGHTA and CDR2 FQGNSA. The CDR3 is CASSSPHVSEQYF.

The CDR3 reads CASSPSTGIGTDTQYF. V and J are TRBV5-1 and TRBJ2-3; the D gene TCRdb calls, TRBD1, cannot be checked with no DNA. This CDR3 comprises 16 residues. Germline V gene lookup returns CDR1 SGHRS and CDR2 YFSETQ.

The chain carries TRBV28 and TRBJ2-3. CDR3 length equals 14 residues. Germline V gives CDR1 MDHEN, CDR2 SYDVKM. CDR3 loop: CASSLRRGSDTQYF.

The J gene is TRBJ1-1, the V gene TRBV5-1. CDR1 and CDR2 from the germline V gene are SGHRS and YFSETQ. The CDR3 runs 13 residues. The chain's CDR3 is CASSLDSITEAFF.

The chain has TRBV4-3 and TRBJ2-2; there is no DNA to check the TCRdb D call of TRBD1. Germline CDR1 LGHNA, CDR2 YSLEER. The CDR3 sequence is 20 residues long. The CDR3: CASSQDSPLARGPNTGELFF.

V is TRBV20-1 and J is TRBJ2-1; with no DNA, the TCRdb D assignment of TRBD2 cannot be verified. The CDR3 has 18 residues. Germline V gives CDR1 DFQATT, CDR2 SNEGSKA (reference sequence). The CDR3 sequence is CSARDAAGGRGIYNEQFF.

The gene calls are TRBV3-1 and TRBJ2-1; TCRdb's D gene call, TRBD2, goes unchecked for lack of DNA. Germline V gene sequence: CDR1 LGHDT, CDR2 YNNKEL (reference sequence). The CDR3 extends over 15 amino acids. The CDR3 loop reads CASRTSGGAYNEQFF.